The clone carrying this TCR beta chain was detected a few times. Its target is unknown. This sample stems from a study of T cell repertoires in cytomegalovirus infection. The V and J ends lost 0 bases and 7 bases respectively, with 10 bases between them. The CDR3 covers 13 residues. Germline values: CDR1 SGHNT, CDR2 YYREEE (reference sequence). In TCRdb, the reads were re-called with MiXCR into one record per CDR3 protein. The sample records fewer than 900,000 distinct CDR3 sequences, about 27% being singletons. The sequence derives from a human donor in good health (CMV status not recorded). Some clones in this sample may be carry-over from other donors' samples. The rearrangement uses TRBV5-4 and TRBJ1-2; D is unresolved. This specimen was cultured CD8+ T cells from PBMCs, taken from culture after CMV antigen stimulation. The CDR3 sequence is CASSLGAGGGYTF. The CDR3 region has the DNA TGTGCCAGCAGCTTGGGCGCTGGTGGTGGCTACACCTTC.